This TCR beta chain comes out of a study of blood T cells in healthy people across ages (dated by TCRdb to between 2015 and 2017). Notes on the research overall: In model experiments, roughly one uniquely barcoded TCR beta cDNA molecule per two T cells was captured by template switching. To track age-related changes in TCR beta repertoire diversity, the study relied on deep sequencing normalized with unique cDNA molecular identifiers. The donors were split into four age groups: young (average around 15 years), middle-aged (about 40), aged (roughly 60) and long-lived (roughly 88). To avoid experimental bias, donors of different ages were randomly spread across the sequencing lanes. Two additional independent replicas of 1 million unique cDNA reads from the same blood draw were analyzed for two donors (one aged 18 to 29 and one aged 80 or older). What the authors observed across the whole study: Total diversity estimates from one million sequenced T cells were considered lower bounds and underestimates. Because profiling used bulk unsorted PBMCs, naive and antigen-experienced compartments could not be compared conclusively. Observed TCR beta diversity per million T cells fell roughly linearly with age, and a significant reduction was already apparent by age around 40. Because the CMV infection status of the donors was unknown, age-related changes in expanded clonotypes may potentially have been confounded. The long-lived group showed more naive CD4+ T cells, fewer expanded clones and increased TCR diversity than the aged group, suggesting age selection. The percentage of naive T cells measured by flow cytometry correlated strongly with observed TCR beta diversity.

The germline V gene specifies MDHEN as CDR1 and SYDVKM as CDR2. The cysteine opens and the phenylalanine closes a CDR3 of 14 amino acids. The CDR3 DNA has 42 bases and is translated from base 1. V was cut back by 6 bases and J by 4 bases, leaving a gap of 16 bases between them. To prepare the library, 5' RACE was applied. For sequencing, an Illumina HiSeq 2500 was employed. A second PCR of about 6 to 11 cycles was performed with a sample-barcoded 5' primer and a J-beta primer mix. Each TCR beta cDNA molecule received a unique molecular identifier from a template-switch 5' adaptor carrying 12 random nucleotides. At least 2.5 million CDR3-containing paired-end reads were obtained from each sample. The Mint cDNA synthesis kit, primed by a TRBC-specific oligonucleotide, was used to synthesize first-strand cDNA from all RNA. Following uracil-DNA glycosylase treatment, a first 18-cycle PCR with universal primers M1SS and BC2_uni_R was performed on all cDNA. The authors' pipeline ran thus. Normalization of each sample was performed by random selection of 1 million high-quality reads, each carrying a distinct molecular identifier. Instead of being binned into consensus sequences, reads with shared molecular identifiers were discarded. MiTCR, with a Q25 quality threshold and the strictest error-elimination algorithm, was used for CDR3 identification, clonotype clustering and error correction. Lower-bound total TCR beta diversity was estimated with a nonparametric unseen species model using Euler transformation. TCRdb trimmed the raw reads at Q25, called clones with MiXCR and kept productive beta chains. Every distinct CDR3 protein forms one entry, paired with its most common genes and DNA. The V and J calls were not made by the authors but by TCRdb's processing. In all, the sample holds 650,000 to 1,000,000 distinct CDR3 sequences, and about half of those were seen once. The biggest ten clones account for approximately 18% of the sample.

This clonotype occurred a few times. The clone's antigen remains unknown. Nothing much larger sits one base from this clone, and base qualities are not available. The donors were roughly 40 Caucasian individuals from Russia, aged 6 to 90 years, who were systemically healthy. Around 10 milliliters of peripheral blood were collected from each donor into EDTA-treated Vacutainer tubes. Ficoll-Paque density-gradient centrifugation was used to isolate PBMCs, with at least 6 million obtained per sample. Trizol reagent was used to extract total RNA from the PBMCs, yielding at least 5.5 micrograms per sample. Naive CD45RAhigh/CD27high T cell percentages were measured by flow cytometry on a PBMC aliquot from every donor.

The chain joins TRBV28 to TRBJ2-7, with the D gene tentatively TRBD1 or TRBD2, based on 5 matching bases in each. The sample consisted of blood. The clonotype comes from an elderly man in good health. The encoded CDR3 is CASRRGSNKYEQYF. The sequenced DNA: TGTGCCAGCAGACGGGGCTCAAACAAGTACGAGCAGTACTTC. Joined to the reference TRBV28 and TRBJ2-7 proteins, this CDR3 gives the full variable domain: DVKVTQSSRYLVKRTGEKVFLECVQDMDHENMFWYRQDPGLGLRLIYFSYDVKMKEKGDIPEGYSVSREKKERFSLILESASTNQTSMYLCASRRGSNKYEQYFGPGTRLTVT.